Listed below are T cell receptor beta chains from one sample, sequenced in a study of early T cells in non-severe SARS-CoV-2 infection. A single record per CDR3 protein comes from TCRdb applying MiXCR to the 5' RACE reads. The sample records approximately 38,000 distinct CDR3 sequences, more than 4% being singletons. Sequenced material: whole blood. These receptors came from an adult who was a healthcare worker with PCR-confirmed SARS-CoV-2 infection or an uninfected control (not recorded which). Each CDR3 is given with its conserved first and last residue. Each record gives: V gene, J gene, D gene, clone size, CDR3 DNA, CDR3 protein. A D gene is named only where the DNA matches it firmly. Sizes are listed as once, few, many or a size class.

V gene: TRBV6-5
J gene: TRBJ1-2
D gene: .
clone size: many
CDR3 DNA: TGTGCCAGCAGTTACGAGAGGGGTGATGGCTACACCTTC
CDR3 protein: CASSYERGDGYTF

V gene: TRBV11-2
J gene: TRBJ2-7
D gene: .
clone size: many
CDR3 DNA: TGTGCCAGCAGCTTATACAACGAGCAGTACTTC
CDR3 protein: CASSLYNEQYF

V gene: TRBV13
J gene: TRBJ2-1
D gene: TRBD2
clone size: many
CDR3 DNA: TGTGCCAGCAGCTTATATATCAGGACTAGCGGGAGAGGCTCCTACAATGAGCAGTTCTTC
CDR3 protein: CASSLYIRTSGRGSYNEQFF

V gene: TRBV20-1
J gene: TRBJ2-2
D gene: TRBD2
clone size: many
CDR3 DNA: TGCAGTGCGCGGACGGGGACTAGCGGGAGGAACACCGGGGAGCTGTTTTTT
CDR3 protein: CSARTGTSGRNTGELFF

V gene: TRBV12-3/TRBV12-4
J gene: TRBJ1-5
D gene: .
clone size: many
CDR3 DNA: TGTGCCAGCAGTAAAGGTGCAGCCCAGCATTTT
CDR3 protein: CASSKGAAQHF

V gene: TRBV25-1
J gene: TRBJ2-5
D gene: .
clone size: many
CDR3 DNA: TGTGCCAGCAGTTTGGTGGTGGAGACCCAGTACTTC
CDR3 protein: CASSLVVETQYF

V gene: TRBV6-1
J gene: TRBJ1-6
D gene: .
clone size: many
CDR3 DNA: TGTGCCAGCAGTCCGGTGGGTTTATTGGGTTCACCCCTCCACTTT
CDR3 protein: CASSPVGLLGSPLHF

V gene: TRBV12-3/TRBV12-4
J gene: TRBJ2-7
D gene: .
clone size: medium-sized
CDR3 DNA: TGTGCCAGCAGCCCGAGCTCCTACGAGCAGTACTTC
CDR3 protein: CASSPSSYEQYF

V gene: TRBV29-1
J gene: TRBJ2-7
D gene: TRBD1
clone size: many
CDR3 DNA: TGCAGCGTTACGGCCGGGACAGGGGGCTCCTACGAGCAGTACTTC
CDR3 protein: CSVTAGTGGSYEQYF

V gene: TRBV24-1
J gene: TRBJ1-1
D gene: .
clone size: many
CDR3 DNA: TGTGCCACCAGCCGTGGGCTGAACACTGAAGCTTTCTTT
CDR3 protein: CATSRGLNTEAFF

V gene: TRBV7-3
J gene: TRBJ1-6
D gene: .
clone size: many
CDR3 DNA: TGTGCCAGCAGCTTGCTCAAGGGGAATTCACCCCTCCACTTT
CDR3 protein: CASSLLKGNSPLHF